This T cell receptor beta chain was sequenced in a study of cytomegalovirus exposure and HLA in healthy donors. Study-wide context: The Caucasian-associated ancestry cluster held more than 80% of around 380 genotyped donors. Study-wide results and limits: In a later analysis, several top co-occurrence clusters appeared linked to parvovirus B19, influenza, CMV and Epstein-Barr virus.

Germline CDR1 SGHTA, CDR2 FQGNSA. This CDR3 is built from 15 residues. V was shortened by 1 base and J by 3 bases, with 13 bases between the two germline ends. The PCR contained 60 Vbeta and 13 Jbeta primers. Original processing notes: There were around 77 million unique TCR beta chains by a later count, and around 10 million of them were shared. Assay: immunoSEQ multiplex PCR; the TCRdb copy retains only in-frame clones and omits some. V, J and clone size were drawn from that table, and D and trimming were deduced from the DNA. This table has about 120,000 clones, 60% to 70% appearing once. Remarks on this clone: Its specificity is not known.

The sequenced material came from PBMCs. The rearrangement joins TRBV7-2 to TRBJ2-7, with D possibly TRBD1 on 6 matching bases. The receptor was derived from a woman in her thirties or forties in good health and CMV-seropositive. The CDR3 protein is CASSLGSGALYEQYF. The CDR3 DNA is TGTGCCAGCAGCTTAGGGTCAGGGGCCCTCTACGAGCAGTACTTC. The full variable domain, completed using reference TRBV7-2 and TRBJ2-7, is GAGVSQSPSNKVTEKGKDVELRCDPISGHTALYWYRQSLGQGLEFLIYFQGNSAPDKSGLPSDRFSAERTGGSVSTLTIQRTQQEDSAVYLCASSLGSGALYEQYFGPGTRLTVT.